Listed below are T cell receptor beta chains from one sample, sequenced in a study of blood T cell repertoires in COVID-19. Profiled with immunoSEQ multiplex PCR; TCRdb holds only in-frame clones, not every one. The sample lists 100,000 to 130,000 clones; approximately 88% were seen once. The specimen sequenced was peripheral blood. Source of these receptors: a man aged 50 or older with active or convalescent COVID-19. CDR3s include the opening cysteine and the closing phenylalanine or tryptophan. The order of the fields is D gene, J gene, clone size, V gene, CDR3 protein, CDR3 DNA. The D gene is left open where the match is weak. Expanded clones are given a class, and other clones once, few, many or no size at all.

d_gene: TRBD1
j_gene: TRBJ2-7
abundance: NA
v_gene: TRBV9
CDR3aa: CASSPRQGSSYEQYF
CDR3nt: TGTGCCAGCAGCCCCCGACAGGGCAGCTCCTACGAGCAGTACTTC

d_gene: NA
j_gene: TRBJ2-1
abundance: NA
v_gene: TRBV2
CDR3aa: CASSGGFREQFF
CDR3nt: TGTGCCAGCAGTGGAGGCTTTCGTGAGCAGTTCTTC

d_gene: TRBD1
j_gene: TRBJ1-1
abundance: NA
v_gene: TRBV28
CDR3aa: CASSLQADRLNTEAFF
CDR3nt: TGTGCCAGCAGTTTACAGGCGGACAGGTTGAACACTGAAGCTTTCTTT

d_gene: TRBD2
j_gene: TRBJ2-3
abundance: NA
v_gene: TRBV14
CDR3aa: CASSRLAGVTDTQYF
CDR3nt: TGTGCCAGCAGCCGACTAGCGGGAGTAACAGATACGCAGTATTTT

d_gene: NA
j_gene: TRBJ2-7
abundance: NA
v_gene: TRBV19
CDR3aa: CASTSRDTSYEQYF
CDR3nt: TGTGCCAGTACATCCCGGGACACCTCCTACGAGCAGTACTTC

d_gene: NA
j_gene: TRBJ1-2
abundance: once
v_gene: TRBV28
CDR3aa: CASSLPRGGYTF
CDR3nt: TGTGCCAGCAGTTTACCCCGCGGGGGCTACACCTTC

d_gene: NA
j_gene: TRBJ2-7
abundance: once
v_gene: TRBV21-1
CDR3aa: CASEGFREGPYEQYF
CDR3nt: TGTGCCAGCGAGGGCTTCCGGGAGGGCCCCTACGAGCAGTACTTC

d_gene: NA
j_gene: TRBJ1-2
abundance: NA
v_gene: TRBV7-8
CDR3aa: CASSLVAGEGGYGYTF
CDR3nt: TGTGCCAGCAGCTTAGTCGCGGGGGAGGGTGGCTATGGCTACACCTTC

d_gene: TRBD2
j_gene: TRBJ2-7
abundance: NA
v_gene: TRBV29-1
CDR3aa: CSVTTSGRIYEQYF
CDR3nt: TGCAGCGTTACGACTAGCGGGAGGATCTACGAGCAGTACTTC

d_gene: NA
j_gene: TRBJ1-1
abundance: NA
v_gene: TRBV5-1
CDR3aa: CASNRASDTEAFF
CDR3nt: TGCGCCAGCAACAGGGCGTCGGACACTGAAGCTTTCTTT

d_gene: TRBD2
j_gene: TRBJ2-3
abundance: once
v_gene: TRBV13
CDR3aa: CASSQRGLAGITQYF
CDR3nt: TGTGCCAGCAGCCAAAGGGGACTAGCGGGGATTACGCAGTATTTT

d_gene: NA
j_gene: TRBJ2-7
abundance: NA
v_gene: TRBV11-2
CDR3aa: CASSLNPRPYEQYF
CDR3nt: TGTGCCAGCAGCTTAAATCCCAGGCCCTACGAGCAGTACTTC

d_gene: TRBD2
j_gene: TRBJ2-7
abundance: NA
v_gene: TRBV18
CDR3aa: CASSLPGGSYEQYF
CDR3nt: TGTGCCAGCTCATTGCCGGGAGGCTCCTACGAGCAGTACTTC

d_gene: TRBD1
j_gene: TRBJ1-2
abundance: NA
v_gene: TRBV6-5
CDR3aa: CASRRGQALYGYTF
CDR3nt: TGTGCCAGCAGGCGGGGACAGGCTCTCTATGGCTACACCTTC